These 4 T cell receptor beta chains share one sample of origin, sequenced in a study of T-cell memory formation after mild COVID-19. TCRdb ran MiXCR on the 5' RACE reads and lists one entry per CDR3 protein. The sample has about 110,000 distinct CDR3 sequences, around an eighth seen once; the top ten hold around 43%. The sample taken for sequencing was PBMCs or a T cell subset sorted from them (not recorded which). The receptor source for this set is a man younger than 30 who had mild COVID-19 (a few samples of this study predate the infection). Cell type and time point are not known.

The sample holds a few counts of this clonotype. The chain is built from TRBV20-1 and TRBJ2-1, with 8 bases matching TRBD2. With 8 bases clipped from V and 7 bases from J, the junction kept 13 bases outside the gene matches. In germline, CDR1 is DFQATT, CDR2 SNEGSKA (reference sequence). The CDR3 spans 14 residues. CDR3 sequence (DNA): TGCAGTACCTCCCCGGGGGGGGGCTTAAATGAGCAGTTCTTC. Protein sequence: CSTSPGGGLNEQFF.

This clonotype appeared many times. The chain is built from TRBV4-3 and TRBJ2-1; TRBD2 matches 11 bases. CDR1 is LGHNA and CDR2 is YSLEER in the germline V gene. The trim removed 4 bases at V and 4 bases at J, leaving 0 bases unmatched. The CDR3 covers 14 residues. CDR3 sequence reads: CASSPSGGYNEQFF. The CDR3, as DNA: TGCGCCAGCAGCCCTAGCGGGGGGTACAATGAGCAGTTCTTC.

The V and J genes are TRBV2 and TRBJ2-3; TRBD2 might be the D (6 bases). Germline assignment: CDR1 SNHLY and CDR2 FYNNEI. This CDR3 spans 12 amino acids. Trimming shortened V by 6 bases and J by 6 bases, and 10 bases separated the two germline ends. CDR3 coding DNA: TGTGCCAGCAGGGTACTAGCCGATACGCAGTATTTT. Translation gives CASRVLADTQYF.

This sequence joins TRBV6-6 and TRBJ2-4; no firm D call. Trimming took off 0 bases at V and 6 bases at J, with 18 bases between the two ends. Germline values: CDR1 MNHNY, CDR2 SVGAGI (reference sequence). The CDR3 has 17 amino acids. The CDR3 coding sequence is TGTGCCAGCAGTTACTCCTCCAAGCCCTCTCCGGGAAACATTCAGTACTTC. Protein sequence: CASSYSSKPSPGNIQYF.